This T cell receptor (beta chain) was sequenced during a study of T cells after yellow fever vaccination. TCR cDNA, made by 5'RACE template switching, carried an added universal primer site and UMIs. TCRdb fed the 5' RACE reads into MiXCR, producing one record per CDR3 protein. This sample has some 300,000 distinct CDR3 sequences, with around a tenth found just once. CDR3 size: 15 residues. Germline lookup yields CDR1 SEHNR and CDR2 FQNEAQ (reference sequence). V gave up 4 bases and J gave up 6 bases, with 15 bases separating them. This clonotype showed up just once. Its antigen is still unknown. Findings of the study overall: Of the clonotypes, a small share occurred in both CD4 and CD8 compartments. Contaminating bulk clonotypes could be abundant in FACS-sorted repertoires. Secondary responses were weaker yet peaked faster, day 5 versus 15.

Sequenced material: CD4+ T cells sorted from PBMCs, taken 45 days after the yellow fever booster vaccination. This sequence was found in a man younger than 35 who received the YFV17D yellow fever vaccine. The V gene is TRBV7-9, the J gene TRBJ2-2; D is perhaps TRBD1 (5 bases). CDR3 bases: TGTGCCAGCAGCTCCAATTCAGGGTTGGCCGGGGAGCTGTTTTTT. Its protein product is CASSSNSGLAGELFF.